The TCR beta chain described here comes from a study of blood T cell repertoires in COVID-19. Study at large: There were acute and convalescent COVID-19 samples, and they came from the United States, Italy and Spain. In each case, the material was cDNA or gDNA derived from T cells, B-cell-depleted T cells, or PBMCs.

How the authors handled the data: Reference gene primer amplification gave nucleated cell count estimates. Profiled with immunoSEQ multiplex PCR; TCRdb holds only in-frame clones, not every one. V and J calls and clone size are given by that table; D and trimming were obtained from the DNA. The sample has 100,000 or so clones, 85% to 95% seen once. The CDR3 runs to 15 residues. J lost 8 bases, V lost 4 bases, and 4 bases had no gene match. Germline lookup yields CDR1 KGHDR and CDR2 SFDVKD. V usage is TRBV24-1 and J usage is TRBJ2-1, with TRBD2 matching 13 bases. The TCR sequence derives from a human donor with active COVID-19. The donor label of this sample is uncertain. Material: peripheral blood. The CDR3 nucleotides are TGTGCCACCAGTGACTCCGGACTAGCGGGAGATGAGCAGTTCTTC. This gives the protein CATSDSGLAGDEQFF.